The present entry profiles one T cell receptor (beta chain) with its context. This entry comes from a study of T cells in lung cancer brain metastases. Study in general: Most of the roughly 20 patients had no interval therapy between resections.

CDR1 and CDR2 (germline): MNHEY, SVGAGI. CDR3 size: 14 residues. Deletions cut 6 bases from V and 0 bases from J, with 9 bases between. Here immunoSEQ multiplex PCR was the method, and the copy in TCRdb shows in-frame clones only, minus some. The data contain about 5,600 clones, 75% to 90% of them singletons. The clonotype originates from a man aged 45 to 65 with non-small cell lung cancer that had spread to the brain. Sequenced material: tumor tissue from a brain metastasis. The chain uses TRBV6-5 and TRBJ1-5; D is ambiguous. The CDR3 sequence: CASRKDYSNQPQHF. The CDR3 DNA is TGTGCCAGCAGGAAGGATTATAGCAATCAGCCCCAGCATTTT.